This TCR beta chain stems from a study of shared clonotypes between healthy human individuals. Sequencing used immunoSEQ multiplex PCR; TCRdb keeps in-frame clones, though not all of them. The table has approximately 980,000 clones, 76% seen once. Per the germline V gene, CDR1 is GTSNPN and CDR2 is SVGIG (reference sequence). Trimming removed 0 bases at V and 5 bases at J, with 10 bases between. The CDR3 runs to 13 residues. The receptor comes from a man between 18 and 29 years old in good health. The sequencing input was memory CD4+ T cells sorted from blood. Specified subset: CD45RA-negative fraction. The chain is built from TRBV30 and TRBJ2-5; TRBD1 might be the D (6 bases). In nucleotides, the CDR3 is TGTGCCTGGAGTGTAGGGACAATGGAGACCCAGTACTTC. This encodes CAWSVGTMETQYF.